Listed below are T cell receptor beta chains from one sample, sequenced in a study of cytomegalovirus exposure and HLA in healthy donors. Repertoires were generated with immunoSEQ multiplex PCR, while TCRdb's copy carries only in-frame clones and drops some. The profile shows about 220,000 clones, more than 75% of them singletons. The sequencing input was PBMCs. The receptors were gathered from a man between 35 and 55 years old in good health and CMV-seropositive. Both conserved end residues are part of each CDR3. Fields, in order: clone size, V gene, D gene, J gene, CDR3 DNA, CDR3 protein. A D gene is named only where the DNA matches it firmly. Size is omitted from some rows. Given values are once, few, many or a class for expanded clones.

clone_size: -
v_call: TRBV6-6
d_call: -
j_call: TRBJ2-2
cdr3_nt: TGTGCCAGCAGTATTACGGGGAACACCGGGGAGCTGTTTTTT
cdr3_aa: CASSITGNTGELFF

clone_size: -
v_call: TRBV5-1
d_call: TRBD1
j_call: TRBJ2-3
cdr3_nt: TGCGCCAGCAGCTCCGGACAGGGGGGTGGCACAGATACGCAGTATTTT
cdr3_aa: CASSSGQGGGTDTQYF

clone_size: -
v_call: TRBV18
d_call: -
j_call: TRBJ1-5
cdr3_nt: TGTGCCAGCTCACCACCCGGTGGCAGGGATCAGCCCCAGCATTTT
cdr3_aa: CASSPPGGRDQPQHF

clone_size: -
v_call: TRBV2
d_call: -
j_call: TRBJ1-1
cdr3_nt: TGTGCCAGCAGTGACGCGGGTGTCACTGAAGCTTTCTTT
cdr3_aa: CASSDAGVTEAFF

clone_size: -
v_call: TRBV30
d_call: TRBD2
j_call: TRBJ2-1
cdr3_nt: TGTGCCTGGAGTTTTGGCGCGGGAGTAGGCAATGAGCAGTTCTTC
cdr3_aa: CAWSFGAGVGNEQFF

clone_size: -
v_call: TRBV25-1
d_call: TRBD1
j_call: TRBJ1-1
cdr3_nt: TGTGCCAGCAGTGTAGGGACAGGGGCCCCCGGTGGCACTGAAGCTTTCTTT
cdr3_aa: CASSVGTGAPGGTEAFF

clone_size: -
v_call: TRBV6-5
d_call: TRBD2
j_call: TRBJ2-5
cdr3_nt: TGTGCCAGCAGTTTCCTAGCTAGCGGACAAGAGACCCAGTACTTC
cdr3_aa: CASSFLASGQETQYF

clone_size: once
v_call: TRBV6-1
d_call: -
j_call: TRBJ1-2
cdr3_nt: TGTGCCAGTGGGGGGGCAGGGGAGAGCTATGGCTACACCTTC
cdr3_aa: CASGGAGESYGYTF

clone_size: -
v_call: TRBV6-1
d_call: -
j_call: TRBJ2-7
cdr3_nt: TGTGCCAGCGGGGGCTCTGGCTTCTACGAGCAGTACTTC
cdr3_aa: CASGGSGFYEQYF

clone_size: once
v_call: TRBV7-8
d_call: TRBD2
j_call: TRBJ2-3
cdr3_nt: TGTGCCAGCAGACGAGCGGGAGGGCCGACAGATACGCAGTATTTT
cdr3_aa: CASRRAGGPTDTQYF

clone_size: -
v_call: TRBV19
d_call: -
j_call: TRBJ2-1
cdr3_nt: TGTGCCAGTAATGAAGCACTAGCTTACAATGAGCAGTTCTTC
cdr3_aa: CASNEALAYNEQFF

clone_size: -
v_call: TRBV30
d_call: -
j_call: TRBJ1-2
cdr3_nt: TGTGCCTGGAGGGGCCCCTTGAGGGACTACTATGGCTACACCTTC
cdr3_aa: CAWRGPLRDYYGYTF

clone_size: -
v_call: TRBV6-5
d_call: -
j_call: TRBJ1-2
cdr3_nt: TGTGCCAGCAGTTACTCGATGTGGGGGGGCGCAGATGGCTACACCTTC
cdr3_aa: CASSYSMWGGADGYTF

clone_size: -
v_call: TRBV9
d_call: -
j_call: TRBJ2-3
cdr3_nt: TGTGCCAGCAGCGTCCTCGACGGGGAACGGTTCACAGATACGCAGTATTTT
cdr3_aa: CASSVLDGERFTDTQYF

clone_size: -
v_call: TRBV6-5
d_call: -
j_call: TRBJ1-4
cdr3_nt: TGTGCCAGCAGGCCCAATCAGGGGCGTTCTGAAAAACTGTTTTTT
cdr3_aa: CASRPNQGRSEKLFF

clone_size: -
v_call: TRBV27
d_call: TRBD2
j_call: TRBJ2-7
cdr3_nt: TGTGCCAGCAGTTTATCCTTAGCGGGAGTGGACGAGCAGTACTTC
cdr3_aa: CASSLSLAGVDEQYF

clone_size: -
v_call: TRBV27
d_call: -
j_call: TRBJ1-4
cdr3_nt: TGTGCCAGCAGGACCCCTGGACAGTATAATGAAAAACTGTTTTTT
cdr3_aa: CASRTPGQYNEKLFF

clone_size: few
v_call: TRBV6-1
d_call: TRBD1
j_call: TRBJ1-3
cdr3_nt: TGTGCCAGCAGGGAGGGCCGGACAGGGCCGAACACCATATATTTT
cdr3_aa: CASREGRTGPNTIYF

clone_size: once
v_call: TRBV27
d_call: -
j_call: TRBJ1-2
cdr3_nt: TGTGCCAGCAGTTTACGTCGAAGCCCGGACTATGGCTACACCTTC
cdr3_aa: CASSLRRSPDYGYTF

clone_size: -
v_call: TRBV7-6
d_call: TRBD1
j_call: TRBJ1-6
cdr3_nt: TGTGCCAGCAGCTACAGGGGGGCCAATTCACCCCTCCACTTT
cdr3_aa: CASSYRGANSPLHF

clone_size: medium-sized
v_call: TRBV19
d_call: -
j_call: TRBJ2-7
cdr3_nt: TGTGCCAGTAGTATGGATCTAGGGGGCGAGCAGTACTTC
cdr3_aa: CASSMDLGGEQYF

clone_size: -
v_call: TRBV30
d_call: -
j_call: TRBJ2-4
cdr3_nt: TGTGCCTGGAGTCGGGTCGAACTAGCCAAAAACATTCAGTACTTC
cdr3_aa: CAWSRVELAKNIQYF

clone_size: -
v_call: TRBV28
d_call: -
j_call: TRBJ1-4
cdr3_nt: TGTGCCAGCAGTTTGGGGACAAAAAATGAAAAACTGTTTTTT
cdr3_aa: CASSLGTKNEKLFF

clone_size: -
v_call: TRBV6-1
d_call: TRBD1
j_call: TRBJ1-2
cdr3_nt: TGTGCCAGCAGGGAGACAGGGGAGCGTGGCTACACCTTC
cdr3_aa: CASRETGERGYTF

clone_size: -
v_call: TRBV6-1
d_call: -
j_call: TRBJ2-3
cdr3_nt: TGTGCCAGCCGGCGGGGCACTAGCACAGATACGCAGTATTTT
cdr3_aa: CASRRGTSTDTQYF

clone_size: -
v_call: TRBV5-4
d_call: -
j_call: TRBJ2-1
cdr3_nt: TGTGCCAGCAGCCCGTCCGACGGGTCCTACAATGAGCAGTTCTTC
cdr3_aa: CASSPSDGSYNEQFF

clone_size: -
v_call: TRBV30
d_call: -
j_call: TRBJ2-4
cdr3_nt: TGTGCCTACGGGGTAGCCAAAAACATTCAGTACTTC
cdr3_aa: CAYGVAKNIQYF

clone_size: -
v_call: TRBV5-1
d_call: TRBD1
j_call: TRBJ1-2
cdr3_nt: TGCGCCAGCAGCTCCTACAGGGGGGAGGATGGCTACACCTTC
cdr3_aa: CASSSYRGEDGYTF

clone_size: -
v_call: TRBV10-2
d_call: -
j_call: TRBJ1-1
cdr3_nt: TGCGCCAGCTCCCCACCGGGACAGAACACTGAAGCTTTCTTT
cdr3_aa: CASSPPGQNTEAFF

clone_size: -
v_call: TRBV7-9
d_call: TRBD2
j_call: TRBJ2-2
cdr3_nt: TGTGCCAGCAGCTTAAGGGGCGGGAGCCCCACCGGGGAGCTGTTTTTT
cdr3_aa: CASSLRGGSPTGELFF

clone_size: -
v_call: TRBV6-5
d_call: TRBD1
j_call: TRBJ1-2
cdr3_nt: TGTGCCAGCAGTTACTCGGGGACAGGCCAGTGGAGAGGCTACACCTTC
cdr3_aa: CASSYSGTGQWRGYTF

clone_size: -
v_call: TRBV14
d_call: -
j_call: TRBJ1-1
cdr3_nt: TGTGCCAGCAGCCCGTATAATTTGGAGGGTGCAGCTTTCTTT
cdr3_aa: CASSPYNLEGAAFF

clone_size: -
v_call: TRBV27
d_call: TRBD1
j_call: TRBJ1-4
cdr3_nt: TGTGCCAGCAGTCCCCGACAGGGAACTAATGAAAAACTGTTTTTT
cdr3_aa: CASSPRQGTNEKLFF

clone_size: -
v_call: TRBV12-5
d_call: -
j_call: TRBJ1-1
cdr3_nt: TGTGCTAGAGGAGAAACGAACACTGAAGCTTTCTTT
cdr3_aa: CARGETNTEAFF

clone_size: -
v_call: TRBV25-1
d_call: TRBD2
j_call: TRBJ2-3
cdr3_nt: TGTGCCAGCAGTCAACGGGAGGGCAGCCGCACAGATACGCAGTATTTT
cdr3_aa: CASSQREGSRTDTQYF

clone_size: -
v_call: TRBV6-1
d_call: TRBD1
j_call: TRBJ1-4
cdr3_nt: TGTGCCAGCAGTGCTTCCGGGACAGGGAGGGAAAAACTGTTTTTT
cdr3_aa: CASSASGTGREKLFF

clone_size: -
v_call: TRBV7-6
d_call: TRBD1
j_call: TRBJ1-3
cdr3_nt: TGTGCCAGCAGCCGGACAGGGGGAGGCAGGGCTGGAAACACCATATATTTT
cdr3_aa: CASSRTGGGRAGNTIYF

clone_size: -
v_call: TRBV10-1
d_call: -
j_call: TRBJ2-7
cdr3_nt: TGCGCCAGCAGTGAATTTAGCGGTCGCTCCTACGAGCAGTACTTC
cdr3_aa: CASSEFSGRSYEQYF

clone_size: -
v_call: TRBV6-5
d_call: TRBD2
j_call: TRBJ2-7
cdr3_nt: TGTGCCAGCAGTTACTCAGCGGGAGCCGCCTACGAGCAGTACTTC
cdr3_aa: CASSYSAGAAYEQYF

clone_size: -
v_call: TRBV18
d_call: TRBD2
j_call: TRBJ2-1
cdr3_nt: TGTGCCAGCTCACGCTCGCTAGCGGAGTACAATGAGCAGTTCTTC
cdr3_aa: CASSRSLAEYNEQFF

clone_size: -
v_call: TRBV7-9
d_call: TRBD2
j_call: TRBJ2-3
cdr3_nt: TGTGCCAGCAGCTTAGGGACTAGCGGGAGATCGACAGATACGCAGTATTTT
cdr3_aa: CASSLGTSGRSTDTQYF

clone_size: -
v_call: TRBV6-6
d_call: -
j_call: TRBJ1-3
cdr3_nt: TGTGCCAGCAGGCGCGACACTGGAAACACCATATATTTT
cdr3_aa: CASRRDTGNTIYF

clone_size: -
v_call: TRBV18
d_call: TRBD2
j_call: TRBJ2-1
cdr3_nt: TGTGCCAGCTCACCACTACTAGCGGAAACCTCCTACAATGAGCAGTTCTTC
cdr3_aa: CASSPLLAETSYNEQFF

clone_size: -
v_call: TRBV5-1
d_call: TRBD2
j_call: TRBJ2-5
cdr3_nt: TGCGCCAGCAGCTCCGGGGGCCTAGCGGGACAAAAAGAGACCCAGTACTTC
cdr3_aa: CASSSGGLAGQKETQYF

clone_size: -
v_call: TRBV7-7
d_call: TRBD2
j_call: TRBJ2-1
cdr3_nt: TGTGCCAGCAGCCCCCGGGGACTAGCCATATCCTCCTACAATGAGCAGTTCTTC
cdr3_aa: CASSPRGLAISSYNEQFF

clone_size: once
v_call: TRBV11-2
d_call: TRBD1
j_call: TRBJ1-3
cdr3_nt: TGTGCCAGCAGCGTTTCCGGGACAGGGGGAAACACCATATATTTT
cdr3_aa: CASSVSGTGGNTIYF